One T cell receptor beta chain is described in this entry. The clone's antigen remains unknown. The sample holds no much larger clone one base away, and base qualities are not on file. TCRbeta CDR3 regions were amplified from genomic DNA by means of the immunoSEQ Assay, a bias-controlled multiplex PCR. As for how the authors treated the data: Within the assay, amplification of reference gene primers was used to estimate how many nucleated cells each sample contained. To quantify the absolute abundance of each unique TCRbeta CDR3 rearrangement, sequence reads were collapsed and filtered. For each sample, productive Simpson clonality was calculated as the square root of Simpson's diversity index over productive rearrangements. This is the immuneACCESS table as TCRdb keeps it, with only in-frame sequences that have V and J called. A part of the clones is gone; compared with another copy, unresolved V genes explain less than half, and the rest is unexplained. V, J and clone size are taken as reported in that table, and D and trimming were inferred from the DNA itself. Across this sample there are 190,000 or so clones, with roughly four fifths seen only once. The ten largest clones represent about 11% of the sample.

In the prospective study, participants were about 18 to 90 years old, resided in approximately 25 geographic areas of the United States, and were enrolled through a virtual design. To assign participants to cohorts, the prospective study relied on clinical history that participants themselves reported in a screening survey and a study questionnaire. Recovered participants in ImmuneRACE Cohort 3 were defined by two consecutive negative NP/OP PCR tests, clearance by a healthcare professional, or resolution of symptoms. In the prospective study, mobile phlebotomists collected whole blood, serum and a nasopharyngeal or oropharyngeal swab from each participant. Participants in the prospective study had the option to provide additional blood draws and questionnaires over a 2-month period. Before DNA extraction, prospective study blood samples were shipped either frozen or at room temperature. These data are taken from a study of blood T cell repertoires in COVID-19 (dated by TCRdb to the early 2020s). Context from the whole study: Collaborator samples came from the United States, Italy and Spain and covered acute and convalescent phases of COVID-19. Subjects who had been exposed to COVID-19, were actively infected with it, or had recovered from it provided the deeply sampled blood TCRbeta repertoires that made up the dataset. The samples were drawn from the first 160 participants of the ongoing ImmuneRACE study and from 950 to 1,500 subjects provided by 6 global collaborators. A freely available public database, intended as a resource for researchers studying the immune response to SARS-CoV-2, is where the repertoires were released. A de-identified subject ID, COVID-19 status, age in years and sex were almost always included in the sample metadata. The prospective study material was composed of cDNA or gDNA derived from T cells, B-cell-depleted T cells, or PBMCs. Where available, HLA class I and class II types were taken from metadata supplied by the sample provider and were not determined by assay-based typing. Findings and caveats that apply to the study as a whole: Clinical and demographic metadata were provided uncurated, with the amount varying by source and participant.

From a lookup of the germline V gene (reference sequence), CDR1 and CDR2 are SGHKS and YYEKEE. V loses 4 bases of germline sequence and J loses 8 bases, and the interval between the two ends is 13 bases. The CDR3 starts with the cysteine, ends with the phenylalanine, and has 14 residues. Only CDR3 DNA is held: 42 bases, read in frame from base 1. This TCR was sampled from a man aged 35 to 55 who had recovered from COVID-19. The sample taken for sequencing was PBMCs or T cells enriched from blood (not recorded which). In this chain, TRBV5-5 is recombined with TRBJ1-6, with TRBD1 as a weak D call on 6 bases. CDR3 reads: CASSITGHDSPLHF. The base sequence is TGTGCCAGCAGCATTACAGGGCACGATTCACCCCTCCACTTT.